One sample yielded the 25 T cell receptor beta chains listed below, sequenced in a study of beta chain features in type 1 diabetes. Sequenced material consisted of expressed TCRB transcripts (all of the isolated RNA was reverse transcribed). Libraries were prepared by immunoSEQ multiplex PCR; TCRdb keeps only in-frame clonotypes and omits some of them. Of over 100,000 clones listed, almost 40% are singletons. Specimen: stem cell memory CD4+ T cells from blood. These receptors all come from a young woman in good health.

CDR3 nucleotide sequence: TGTGCCAGCAGCCAGACCGGGACAGATACGCAGTATTTT. It specifies CASSQTGTDTQYF. This rearrangement joins TRBV14 to TRBJ2-3; D is unresolved. The V end was cut by 3 bases, the J end by 3 bases, with 7 bases between. CDR1 SGHDN and CDR2 FVKESK come from the germline V gene. The CDR3 is 13 residues long.

This clone was detected only a few times. The chain is built from TRBV29-1 and TRBJ2-1; 11 nucleotides line up with TRBD2. With V trimmed by 8 bases and J by 0 bases, 12 bases remained unmatched. This CDR3 spans 17 amino acids. The germline V gene has CDR1 SQVTM and CDR2 ANQGSEA. CDR3 DNA: TGCAGCTTAGCAGGGACTAGCGGAGTCCGCTCCTACAATGAGCAGTTCTTC. Translation gives CSLAGTSGVRSYNEQFF.

For the CDR3, the DNA is TGTGCCAGCAGTTGGAGGGCAGCACAACCTAATGAAAAACTGTTTTTT. It encodes CASSWRAAQPNEKLFF. The V gene is TRBV6-5, the J gene TRBJ1-4; D remains unclear. CDR1 MNHEY and CDR2 SVGAGI come from the germline V gene. CDR3 length: 16 residues. V lost 4 bases and J lost 3, with 15 bases in between.

The rearrangement links TRBV28 to TRBJ2-3; D is uncertain. V lost 4 bases to trimming and J lost 0 bases, with 8 bases between them. The CDR3 spans 14 residues. CDR1 and CDR2 (germline): MDHEN, SYDVKM. The CDR3 region is CASSSTGSTDTQYF. CDR3 DNA sequence: TGTGCCAGCAGTTCGACTGGAAGCACAGATACGCAGTATTTT.

Details on this clone: The identical CDR3 is also encoded by other nucleotide sequences in the sample. The chain has TRBV29-1 and TRBJ1-3; no firm D call. CDR1 is SQVTM and CDR2 is ANQGSEA in the germline V gene. Trimming left V 6 bases short and J 0 bases short, with 6 bases between. The CDR3 sequence is 12 residues long. CDR3 DNA: TGCAGCGTCGCGGGCTCTGGAAACACCATATATTTT. It encodes CSVAGSGNTIYF.

This clone has more than one count but fewer than ten. This rearrangement joins TRBV30 to TRBJ1-2, with TRBD1 as a possible D gene (5 bases). This CDR3 spans 14 amino acids. The ends were cut back, 4 bases at V and 2 bases at J, with 14 bases in the middle. Germline CDR1 GTSNPN, CDR2 SVGIG (reference sequence). This CDR3 reads CAWMVPGGNYGYTF. CDR3 DNA: TGTGCCTGGATGGTACCGGGGGGGAACTATGGCTACACCTTC.

This clone was observed a handful of times. CDR3: CAISEMSSGTYEQYF. The CDR3 DNA sequence: TGTGCCATCAGTGAGATGTCTAGCGGGACCTACGAGCAGTACTTC. The V gene is TRBV10-3, the J gene TRBJ2-7; TRBD2 matches at 9 bases. Germline V gene lookup returns CDR1 ENHRY and CDR2 SYGVKD. This CDR3 comprises 15 residues. V lost 2 bases to trimming and J lost 2 bases; unmatched junction nucleotides: 4.

This clone has a handful of counts. This chain uses TRBV9 with TRBJ2-1; the D is unclear. The CDR3 runs to 13 residues. The germline V gene encodes CDR1 SGDLS and CDR2 YYNGEE. Between the trimmed V and J ends, which lost 3 bases and 0 bases, there was a span of 4 bases. CDR3 sequence: CASSGGSYNEQFF. DNA of the CDR3: TGTGCCAGCAGCGGAGGCTCCTACAATGAGCAGTTCTTC.

DNA for the CDR3: TGTGCCAGCAGCCAAGCCCCGCGAGCGGGAGCTGCCCGGGAGCAGTTCTTC. Protein sequence: CASSQAPRAGAAREQFF. This chain uses TRBV4-2 with TRBJ2-1; TRBD2 aligns across 8 bases. Germline V CDR1 and CDR2: LGHNA, YNFKEQ. The junction had 15 bases not matched to a gene; V was cut back by 1 base and J by 10 bases. The CDR3 consists of 17 residues.

The chain uses TRBV7-8 and TRBJ1-5, with no clear D. Trimming stripped 5 bases from V and 2 bases from J, with 13 bases between. Germline V lookup: CDR1 SGHVS, CDR2 FQNEAQ. The CDR3 has 15 residues. The CDR3 loop reads CASSPFLRGNQPQHF. In nucleotides, the CDR3 is TGTGCCAGCAGCCCTTTTCTTAGAGGCAATCAGCCCCAGCATTTT.

This clone was counted a few times. The chain links TRBV5-1 to TRBJ2-1; possible D gene TRBD2, 5 bases. The CDR3 is 19 residues long. Trimming stripped 3 bases from V and 2 bases from J, with 24 bases between. The germline CDR1 and CDR2 sequences are SGHRS and YFSETQ. CDR3 in amino acids: CASSSEGSLDTIAYNEQFF. The CDR3 nucleotides are TGCGCCAGCAGCTCTGAAGGGAGCTTAGATACAATCGCCTACAATGAGCAGTTCTTC.

This clone was counted only a few times. This chain links TRBV4-3 with TRBJ2-1, with 11 positions matching TRBD2. Germline values: CDR1 LGHNA, CDR2 YSLEER. Trimming at V came to 6 bases and at J to 7 bases, leaving 8 bases not matched to a gene. The CDR3 has 15 amino acids. The CDR3 region is CASRIAGGPWNEQFF. CDR3 bases: TGCGCCAGCAGAATAGCGGGAGGGCCGTGGAATGAGCAGTTCTTC.

This clone was seen a few times. The V and J genes are TRBV28 and TRBJ1-1; TRBD1 agrees at 9 bases. The CDR3 sequence is 15 residues long. In germline, CDR1 is MDHEN, CDR2 SYDVKM. V lost 3 bases, J lost 4 bases, and 6 bases stayed unmatched. CDR3 coding DNA: TGTGCCAGCAGTTTGTTTGGGACAGGGACCACTGAAGCTTTCTTT. Amino acids: CASSLFGTGTTEAFF.

The chain has TRBV4-1 and TRBJ2-7, with 9 bases aligning to TRBD1. Germline lookup yields CDR1 MGHRA and CDR2 YSYEKL. J lost 3 bases, V lost 1 base, and 7 bases had no gene match. CDR3 length: 16 residues. CDR3 DNA sequence: TGCGCCAGCAGCCAAGCCTCGGGACAGGGATTCTACGAGCAGTACTTC. This codes for CASSQASGQGFYEQYF.

V is TRBV30 and J is TRBJ2-3, with D maybe TRBD2 (7 bases). Germline assignment: CDR1 GTSNPN and CDR2 SVGIG (reference sequence). Trimming took off 3 bases at V and 2 bases at J, with 15 bases between the two ends. The CDR3 loop spans 15 amino acids. The CDR3 nucleotides are TGTGCCTGGAGGGTCAGCGGGACATACACAGATACGCAGTATTTT. This encodes CAWRVSGTYTDTQYF.

The CDR3 DNA reads TGTGCCAGCACCTCCGACAGGGGGGCTGGCTACACCTTC. As protein: CASTSDRGAGYTF. The chain uses TRBV2 and TRBJ1-2, with 9 nucleotides matching TRBD1. Per germline, CDR1 SNHLY and CDR2 FYNNEI. V lost 7 bases, J lost 7 bases, and 7 bases stayed unmatched. This CDR3 is built from 13 residues.

The rearrangement uses TRBV28 and TRBJ2-3, with D tentatively TRBD2 (5 bases). From germline, CDR1 is MDHEN and CDR2 SYDVKM. This CDR3 comprises 14 residues. V was pared by 7 bases and J by 2 bases, with 13 bases between. CDR3 in amino acids: CASKPSRPTDTQYF. The CDR3 DNA follows: TGTGCCAGCAAGCCTAGCCGCCCCACAGATACGCAGTATTTT.

This clone was detected only a few times. The J gene is TRBJ2-5, the V gene TRBV29-1; D is perhaps TRBD1 (6 bases). The CDR3 contains 14 residues. Germline V gene lookup returns CDR1 SQVTM and CDR2 ANQGSEA. Deletions cut 6 bases from V and 0 bases from J, with 14 bases between. DNA of the CDR3: TGCAGCGTGGAGACAGGCCACCACCAAGAGACCCAGTACTTC. Encoded protein: CSVETGHHQETQYF.

CDR3 sequence: CASSVQRGTHEQFF. The CDR3 nucleotides are TGTGCCAGCAGCGTTCAACGGGGGACTCACGAGCAGTTCTTC. The J gene is TRBJ2-1, the V gene TRBV7-9, with a possible D match to TRBD2 (6 bases). The CDR3 is 14 residues long. The germline V and J ends were trimmed by 5 bases and 10 bases, with 18 bases remaining between them. Looked up from germline, CDR1 is SEHNR and CDR2 is FQNEAQ (reference sequence).

The chain uses TRBV5-1 and TRBJ2-2, with TRBD1 as a possible D gene (6 bases). This CDR3 region has 16 residues. CDR1 is SGHRS, CDR2 YFSETQ, per germline. Deletions cut 0 bases from V and 2 bases from J, with 11 bases between. The CDR3 sequence is CASSLAQGPNTGELFF. CDR3 DNA: TGCGCCAGCAGCTTGGCTCAGGGGCCAAACACCGGGGAGCTGTTTTTT.

The chain recombines TRBV15 with TRBJ2-3, with TRBD2 identical over 7 bases. Germline CDR1 LNHNV, CDR2 YYDKDF (reference sequence). CDR3 length: 15 amino acids. V lost 6 bases, J lost 2 bases, and 8 bases stayed unmatched. CDR3 sequence: CATRAPGLTTDTQYF. DNA of the CDR3: TGTGCCACCAGAGCACCGGGACTAACCACAGATACGCAGTATTTT.

The table lists this clone with a few counts. The chain is built from TRBV20-1 and TRBJ1-1; 9 bases are a match to TRBD1. The CDR3 length is 11 residues. Germline CDR1 reads DFQATT; CDR2 reads SNEGSKA (reference sequence). J gave up 9 bases and V 6 bases, and 5 bases lay outside the gene matches. The CDR3, as DNA: TGCAGTGCCGGGACAGGGAGGAAAGCTTTCTTT. Protein product: CSAGTGRKAFF.

The CDR3 DNA follows: TGTGCCAGCAGCCAAACAAACTCGGGAGGGCGAGCGTACTTC. This codes for CASSQTNSGGRAYF. This chain connects TRBV14 to TRBJ2-5; 8 bases map to TRBD2. Losses at the gene ends were 2 bases for V and 13 bases for J; bases not matched to a gene: 12. The CDR3 extends over 14 amino acids. Germline V gene data show CDR1 as SGHDN and CDR2 as FVKESK. The full variable domain, completed using reference TRBV14 and TRBJ2-5, is EAGVTQFPSHSVIEKGQTVTLRCDPISGHDNLYWYRRVMGKEIKFLLHFVKESKQDESGMPNNRFLAERTGGTYSTLKVQPAELEDSGVYFCASSQTNSGGRAYFGPGTRLLVL.

This clone turned up a few times. V is TRBV21-1 and J is TRBJ1-3. TRBV21-1 is a known pseudogene. This CDR3 has 11 amino acids. CDR3 bases: TGTGCCAGCGTAGTTGGAAACACCATATATTTT. Translating it yields CASVVGNTIYF.

This chain uses TRBV19 with TRBJ1-1; D ambiguous. The germline V gene has CDR1 LNHDA and CDR2 SQIVND (reference sequence). The CDR3 has 16 residues. The germline V and J ends were trimmed by 4 bases and 0 bases, with 15 bases remaining between them. The CDR3 sequence is CASSTNLQKLNTEAFF. CDR3 bases: TGTGCCAGTAGTACAAACCTACAGAAACTGAACACTGAAGCTTTCTTT. The full variable domain, with the rest looked up from reference TRBV19 and TRBJ1-1, is DGGITQSPKYLFRKEGQNVTLSCEQNLNHDAMYWYRQDPGQGLRLIYYSQIVNDFQKGDIAEGYSVSREKKESFPLTVTSAQKNPTAFYLCASSTNLQKLNTEAFFGQGTRLTVV.